This T cell receptor beta chain was captured in a study of blood T cell repertoires in COVID-19 (dated by TCRdb to 2019 to 2021). Context from the whole study: The collaborator samples originated in the United States, Italy and Spain and spanned the acute and convalescent phases of COVID-19. The material from the prospective study consisted of cDNA or gDNA derived from T cells, B-cell-depleted T cells, or PBMCs. The repertoires were made available in a free public database intended to serve as a resource for research on the immune response to SARS-CoV-2. Subjects who had been exposed to COVID-19, were actively infected with it, or had recovered from it provided the deeply sampled blood TCRbeta repertoires that made up the dataset. Samples came from the ongoing ImmuneRACE study (first 160 participants) plus 1,254 subjects from 6 global collaborators. Where available, HLA class I and class II types were obtained from metadata supplied by the sample provider rather than from assay-based typing. A de-identified subject ID, COVID-19 status, age in years and sex were almost always included in the sample metadata.

General conclusions and limits of the study: The quantity of clinical and demographic metadata differed by source and by participant and was supplied without curation.

TCRbeta CDR3 regions were amplified from genomic DNA using the immunoSEQ Assay, a bias-controlled multiplex PCR. As for the original processing: Within the assay, amplification of reference gene primers was used to estimate how many nucleated cells each sample contained. To quantify the absolute abundance of each unique TCRbeta CDR3 rearrangement, sequence reads were collapsed and filtered. Productive Simpson clonality was computed per sample as the square root of Simpson's diversity index over productive rearrangements. The table comes from immuneACCESS by way of TCRdb, which keeps in-frame sequences with V and J called. Part of the clones is missing from these tables; in studies checked, under half for an unresolved V gene and the rest for unknown reasons. The DNA was the basis for D and trimming; V, J and clone size are from that table. The sample data list some 200,000 clones, and around nine tenths of these were observed just once. The biggest ten clones account for about 12% of the sample.

One collaborating source in Seattle enrolled patients during active infection and followed them longitudinally through the course of disease. Collaborating institutions collected whole blood in K2EDTA tubes following their own protocols. Collaborator samples were shipped for TCRbeta analysis as frozen whole blood, isolated PBMCs, or DNA extracted from either sample type. With regard to this clone: The clone's antigen remains unknown. Base qualities are not at hand, and no much larger clone is one base apart.

The clonotype comes from a woman aged 70 to 79 with COVID-19, enrolled during active disease. Sequencing was done on a sample of peripheral blood.

The CDR3 here reads CASSYANQGVEQYF. The bases are TGTGCCAGCAGTTACGCTAACCAGGGGGTCGAGCAGTACTTC. The chain is made from TRBV6-6 and TRBJ2-7; 7 bases in the junction line up with TRBD1. From the germline V gene (reference sequence), CDR1 is MNHNY and CDR2 is SVGAGI. The CDR3 measures 14 amino acids from cysteine to phenylalanine. Only the CDR3 DNA stays, 42 bases, in frame from base 1. V trim: 2 bases; J trim: 6 bases; unmatched bases: 7.